The TCR beta chain under discussion was sequenced for a study of T cell responses to AZD1222 COVID-19 vaccine. CDR1 and CDR2 (germline): MNHEY, SMNVEV (reference sequence). V was pared by 6 bases and J by 5 bases, with 5 bases of the junction left unmatched. The CDR3 spans 15 residues. Profiled with immunoSEQ multiplex PCR; TCRdb holds only in-frame clones, not every one. The repertoire consists of roughly 200,000 clones, with roughly 93% occurring once and the leading ten covering around 0.96%. This rearrangement joins TRBV27 to TRBJ2-5; 14 bases agree with TRBD2. This specimen was peripheral blood, taken 28 days after the second dose of the MenACWY control vaccine. The TCR was taken from an adult who received the MenACWY meningococcal vaccine as a control. The CDR3 sequence is CASRRLAGGVETQYF. As DNA, the CDR3 is TGTGCCAGCAGGCGACTAGCGGGGGGGGTGGAGACCCAGTACTTC.